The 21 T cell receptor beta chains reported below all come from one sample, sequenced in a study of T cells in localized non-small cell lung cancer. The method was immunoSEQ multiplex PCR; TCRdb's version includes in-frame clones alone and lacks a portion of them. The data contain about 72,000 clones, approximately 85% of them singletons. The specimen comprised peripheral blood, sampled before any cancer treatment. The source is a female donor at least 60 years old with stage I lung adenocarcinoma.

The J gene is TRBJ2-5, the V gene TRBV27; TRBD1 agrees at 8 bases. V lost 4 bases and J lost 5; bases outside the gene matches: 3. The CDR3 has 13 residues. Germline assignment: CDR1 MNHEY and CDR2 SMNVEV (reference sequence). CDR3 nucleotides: TGTGCCAGCAGTTCCTGGACAGGGGAGACCCAGTACTTC. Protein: CASSSWTGETQYF.

CDR3 in DNA: TGTGCCAGCAGCGTAAGTGACAGGGGTTCCTACGAGCAGTACTTC. It encodes CASSVSDRGSYEQYF. The rearrangement uses TRBV9 and TRBJ2-7; 8 bases match TRBD1. Looked up from germline, CDR1 is SGDLS and CDR2 is YYNGEE. The CDR3 spans 15 residues. V shed 1 base, J shed 1 base, and the junction held 4 bases outside the gene matches.

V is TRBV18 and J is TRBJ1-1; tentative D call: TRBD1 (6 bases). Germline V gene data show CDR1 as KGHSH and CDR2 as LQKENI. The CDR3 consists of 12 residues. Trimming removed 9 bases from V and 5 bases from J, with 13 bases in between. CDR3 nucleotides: TGTGCCAGTTTCGGGGGCTCGACTGAAGCTTTCTTT. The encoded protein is CASFGGSTEAFF.

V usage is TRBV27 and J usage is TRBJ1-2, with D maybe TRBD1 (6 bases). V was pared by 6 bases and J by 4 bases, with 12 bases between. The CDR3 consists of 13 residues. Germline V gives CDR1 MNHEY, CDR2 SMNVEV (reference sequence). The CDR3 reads CASSETGLYGYTF. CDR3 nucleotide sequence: TGTGCCAGCAGCGAAACAGGGCTCTATGGCTACACCTTC.

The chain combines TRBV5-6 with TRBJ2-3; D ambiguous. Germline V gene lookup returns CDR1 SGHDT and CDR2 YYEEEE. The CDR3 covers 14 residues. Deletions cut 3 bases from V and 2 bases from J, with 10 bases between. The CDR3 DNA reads TGTGCCAGCAGCTCTTTACCCAACACAGATACGCAGTATTTT. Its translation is CASSSLPNTDTQYF.

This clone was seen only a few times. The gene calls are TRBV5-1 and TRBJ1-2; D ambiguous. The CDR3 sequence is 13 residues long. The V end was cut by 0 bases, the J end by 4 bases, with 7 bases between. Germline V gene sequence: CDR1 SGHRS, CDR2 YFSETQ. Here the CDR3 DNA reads TGCGCCAGCAGCTTGGGTGGTGGCTATGGCTACACCTTC. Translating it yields CASSLGGGYGYTF.

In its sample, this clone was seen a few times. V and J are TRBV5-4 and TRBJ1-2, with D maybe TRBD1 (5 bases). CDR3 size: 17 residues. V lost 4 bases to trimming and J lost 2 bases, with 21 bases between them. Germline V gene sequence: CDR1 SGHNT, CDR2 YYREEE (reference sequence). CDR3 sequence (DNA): TGTGCCAGCAGCCGTGGTGACGAGTGGGGGGGGAACTATGGCTACACCTTC. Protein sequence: CASSRGDEWGGNYGYTF.

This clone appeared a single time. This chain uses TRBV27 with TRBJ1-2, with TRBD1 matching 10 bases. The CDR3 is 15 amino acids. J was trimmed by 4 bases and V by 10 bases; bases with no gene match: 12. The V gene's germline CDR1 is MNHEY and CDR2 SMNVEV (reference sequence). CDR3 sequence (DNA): TGTGCCACGTCACCTGGGACAGGGGATAGCTATGGCTACACCTTC. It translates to CATSPGTGDSYGYTF.

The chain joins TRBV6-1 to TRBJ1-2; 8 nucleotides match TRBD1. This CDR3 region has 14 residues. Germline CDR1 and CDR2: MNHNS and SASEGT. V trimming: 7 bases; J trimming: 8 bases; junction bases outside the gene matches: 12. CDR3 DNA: TGTGCCAGCACGAGACAGGGGTTATTAGTCGGCTACACCTTC. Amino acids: CASTRQGLLVGYTF.

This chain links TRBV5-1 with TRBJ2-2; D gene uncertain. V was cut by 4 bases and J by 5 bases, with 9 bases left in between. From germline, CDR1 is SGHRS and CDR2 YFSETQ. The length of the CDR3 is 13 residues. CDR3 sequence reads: CASSAPGTGELFF. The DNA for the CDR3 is TGCGCCAGCAGCGCCCCTGGGACCGGGGAGCTGTTTTTT.

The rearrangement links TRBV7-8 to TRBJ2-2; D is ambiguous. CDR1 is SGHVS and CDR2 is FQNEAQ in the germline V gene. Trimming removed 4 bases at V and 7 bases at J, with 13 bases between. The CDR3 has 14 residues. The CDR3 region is CASSSGLPIGELFF. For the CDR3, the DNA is TGTGCCAGCAGCTCCGGTCTCCCAATCGGGGAGCTGTTTTTT.

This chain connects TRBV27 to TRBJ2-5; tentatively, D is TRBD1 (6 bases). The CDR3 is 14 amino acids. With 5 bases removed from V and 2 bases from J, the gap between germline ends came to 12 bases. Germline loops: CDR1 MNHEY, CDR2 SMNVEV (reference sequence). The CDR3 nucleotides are TGTGCCAGCAGTCCCCAACAGGGTCAAGAGACCCAGTACTTC. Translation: CASSPQQGQETQYF.

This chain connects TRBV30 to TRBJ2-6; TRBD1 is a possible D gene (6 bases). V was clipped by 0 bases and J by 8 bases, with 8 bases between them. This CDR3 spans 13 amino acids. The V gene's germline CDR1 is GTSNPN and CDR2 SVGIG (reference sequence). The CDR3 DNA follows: TGTGCCTGGAGTGTACAGGGTACCAACGTCCTGACTTTC. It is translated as CAWSVQGTNVLTF.

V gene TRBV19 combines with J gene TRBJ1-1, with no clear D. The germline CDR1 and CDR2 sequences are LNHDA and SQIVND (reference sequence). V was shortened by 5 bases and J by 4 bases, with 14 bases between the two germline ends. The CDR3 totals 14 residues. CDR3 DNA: TGTGCCAGTAGTCGGCCTGGATGGAGCACTGAAGCTTTCTTT. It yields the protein CASSRPGWSTEAFF.

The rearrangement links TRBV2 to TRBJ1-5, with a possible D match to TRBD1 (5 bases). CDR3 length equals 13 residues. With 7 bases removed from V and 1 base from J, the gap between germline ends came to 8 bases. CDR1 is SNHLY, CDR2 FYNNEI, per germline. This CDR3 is CASKGTSNQPQHF. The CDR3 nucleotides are TGTGCCAGCAAGGGGACCAGCAATCAGCCCCAGCATTTT. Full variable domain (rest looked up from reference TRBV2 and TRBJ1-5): EPEVTQTPSHQVTQMGQEVILRCVPISNHLYFYWYRQILGQKVEFLVSFYNNEISEKSEIFDDQFSVERPDGSNFTLKIRSTKLEDSAMYFCASKGTSNQPQHFGDGTRLSIL.

CDR3 sequence reads: CASSHGTPLTYEQYF. The CDR3 DNA is TGTGCCAGCTCGCACGGGACACCCTTAACCTACGAGCAGTACTTC. V gene TRBV18 combines with J gene TRBJ2-7, with D perhaps matching TRBD1 (6 bases). The CDR3 sequence is 15 residues long. Germline V gives CDR1 KGHSH, CDR2 LQKENI. V dropped 6 bases and J dropped 2 bases, with 17 bases sitting between them.

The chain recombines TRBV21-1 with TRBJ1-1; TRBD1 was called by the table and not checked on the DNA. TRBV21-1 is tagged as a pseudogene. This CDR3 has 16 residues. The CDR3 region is CASSKNRDRECSEAFF. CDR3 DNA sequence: TGTGCCAGCAGCAAAAACCGGGACAGGGAGTGTTCTGAAGCTTTCTTT.

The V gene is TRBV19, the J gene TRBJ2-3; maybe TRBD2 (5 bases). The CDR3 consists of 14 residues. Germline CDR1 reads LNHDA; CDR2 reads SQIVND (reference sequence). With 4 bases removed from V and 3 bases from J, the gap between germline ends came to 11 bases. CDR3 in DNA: TGTGCCAGTAGTACTAGCACGGGTACAGATACGCAGTATTTT. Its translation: CASSTSTGTDTQYF.

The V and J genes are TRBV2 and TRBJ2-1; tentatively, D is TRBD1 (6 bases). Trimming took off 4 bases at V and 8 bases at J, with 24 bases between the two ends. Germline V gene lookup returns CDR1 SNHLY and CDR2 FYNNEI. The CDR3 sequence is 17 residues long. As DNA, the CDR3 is TGTGCCAGCAGTGCCGTGAGGGGGTTCGCGAGGTACGATGAGCAGTTCTTC. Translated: CASSAVRGFARYDEQFF.

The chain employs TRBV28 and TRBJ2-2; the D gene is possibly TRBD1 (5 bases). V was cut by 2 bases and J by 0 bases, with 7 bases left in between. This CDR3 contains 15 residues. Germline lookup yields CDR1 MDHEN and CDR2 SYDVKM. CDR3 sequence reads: CASSLRGSNTGELFF. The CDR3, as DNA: TGTGCCAGCAGTTTAAGGGGATCGAACACCGGGGAGCTGTTTTTT.

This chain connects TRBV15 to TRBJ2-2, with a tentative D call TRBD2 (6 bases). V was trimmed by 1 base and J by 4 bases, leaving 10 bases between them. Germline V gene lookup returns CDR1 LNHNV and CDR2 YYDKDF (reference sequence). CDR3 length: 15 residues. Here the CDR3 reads CATSRAGDATGELFF. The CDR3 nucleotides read TGTGCCACCAGCAGAGCGGGGGACGCCACCGGGGAGCTGTTTTTT.